These 11 T cell receptor beta chains were sequenced from one sample in a study of T-cell reconstitution after alpha-beta-depleted transplantation in children. Unique molecular identifiers featured in how the TCRbeta library was prepared. TCRdb independently ran MiXCR on the PCR reads; one entry per CDR3 protein. The data show 490,000 or so distinct CDR3 sequences, roughly an eighth seen once. The sample in question was PBMCs from the stem cell graft donor, obtained from the stem cell graft. All receptors derive from a human donor who donated a stem cell graft to a child with combined immunodeficiency.

V gene TRBV12-3 or TRBV12-4 combines with J gene TRBJ1-2; D gene unclear. V gave up 1 base and J gave up 3 bases, with 9 bases separating them. This CDR3 contains 14 residues. CDR3 residues: CASSLGGSYYGYTF. Here the CDR3 DNA reads TGTGCCAGCAGTTTAGGAGGGTCTTACTATGGCTACACCTTC.

The sample holds many counts of this clonotype. CDR3 DNA sequence: TGTGCCAGCACCCGGACTAGGAATGAGCAGTTCTTC. It is translated as CASTRTRNEQFF. V gene TRBV12-3 or TRBV12-4 combines with J gene TRBJ2-1; TRBD2 matches at 7 bases. The ends lost 7 bases at V and 7 bases at J; junction bases unmatched: 4. This CDR3 is built from 12 residues.

This chain uses TRBV10-3 with TRBJ2-3; tentatively, D is TRBD2 (5 bases). The germline CDR1 and CDR2 sequences are ENHRY and SYGVKD. V lost 10 bases and J lost 4, with 18 bases in between. This CDR3 comprises 14 residues. CDR3 protein: CATSSIVGADTQYF. The CDR3 coding sequence is TGTGCCACCTCGTCGATAGTGGGAGCAGATACGCAGTATTTT.

This clonotype occurred a few times. This sequence joins TRBV29-1 and TRBJ2-1; D remains ambiguous. From germline, CDR1 is SQVTM and CDR2 ANQGSEA. The CDR3 runs 17 residues. Trimming cost V 3 bases and J 0 bases, with 18 bases left between them. This CDR3 is CSVESPGGFSSYNEQFF. CDR3 sequence (DNA): TGCAGCGTTGAGTCACCGGGCGGCTTCAGCTCCTACAATGAGCAGTTCTTC.

The V and J genes are TRBV4-1 and TRBJ2-7; 10 bases fit TRBD1. V lost 3 bases, J lost 4 bases, and 3 bases stayed unmatched. Germline values: CDR1 MGHRA, CDR2 YSYEKL. The CDR3 is 14 residues long. CDR3 protein: CASSHRDRGYEQYF. As DNA, the CDR3 is TGCGCCAGCAGCCACCGGGACAGGGGTTACGAGCAGTACTTC.

This clonotype was counted between two and nine times. The rearrangement joins TRBV6-2 or TRBV6-3 to TRBJ2-1, with D perhaps matching TRBD2 (5 bases). V was pared by 0 bases and J by 9 bases, with 15 bases between. Germline-derived CDR1 and CDR2 are MNHEY and SVGEGT. The CDR3 is 15 residues long. The CDR3 region is CASSYSPDYIPEQFF. The CDR3 DNA reads TGTGCCAGCAGTTACTCGCCTGACTACATCCCTGAGCAGTTCTTC.

This clonotype was observed a few times. V gene TRBV5-1 combines with J gene TRBJ2-3; possible D gene TRBD1, 7 bases. Trimming cost V 4 bases and J 2 bases, with 17 bases left between them. The germline gives CDR1 SGHRS, CDR2 YFSETQ. This CDR3 has 16 residues. DNA of the CDR3: TGCGCCAGCAGCGAGTCCTCAGGGGGGATCACAGATACGCAGTATTTT. Translating it yields CASSESSGGITDTQYF.

This clonotype was observed a handful of times. This chain uses TRBV10-3 with TRBJ1-5, with unresolved D. The CDR3 extends over 13 amino acids. V was cut by 0 bases and J by 5 bases, with 5 bases left in between. CDR1 ENHRY and CDR2 SYGVKD come from the germline V gene. The CDR3: CAISESGYQPQHF. CDR3 bases: TGTGCCATCAGTGAGTCAGGGTATCAGCCCCAGCATTTT.

The chain carries TRBV19 and TRBJ1-5; D is uncertain. The V end was cut by 3 bases, the J end by 7 bases, with 7 bases between. CDR1 and CDR2 from the germline V gene are LNHDA and SQIVND (reference sequence). This CDR3 contains 12 residues. This CDR3 reads CASSIREQPQHF. CDR3 coding DNA: TGTGCCAGTAGTATCAGAGAGCAGCCCCAGCATTTT.

This clonotype has just a few counts. The chain has TRBV28 and TRBJ2-7; 8 nucleotides align to TRBD2. The CDR3 has 14 residues. J was trimmed by 4 bases and V by 6 bases; bases with no gene match: 8. Germline V gene sequence: CDR1 MDHEN, CDR2 SYDVKM. Here the CDR3 DNA reads TGTGCCAGCAGCACCGGGGGGGCGGTTTACGAGCAGTACTTC. It translates to CASSTGGAVYEQYF.

There are a few counts of this clonotype. The chain employs TRBV10-3 and TRBJ2-7, with 7 nucleotides matching TRBD1. Germline lookup yields CDR1 ENHRY and CDR2 SYGVKD. There are 16 residues in the CDR3. The V gene end was trimmed by 11 bases and the J gene end by 2 bases; junction bases not matched to a gene: 18. CDR3 in amino acids: CASADGPRDRTYEQYF. The DNA of the CDR3 is TGTGCCTCTGCCGATGGTCCCCGGGACAGAACCTACGAGCAGTACTTC.